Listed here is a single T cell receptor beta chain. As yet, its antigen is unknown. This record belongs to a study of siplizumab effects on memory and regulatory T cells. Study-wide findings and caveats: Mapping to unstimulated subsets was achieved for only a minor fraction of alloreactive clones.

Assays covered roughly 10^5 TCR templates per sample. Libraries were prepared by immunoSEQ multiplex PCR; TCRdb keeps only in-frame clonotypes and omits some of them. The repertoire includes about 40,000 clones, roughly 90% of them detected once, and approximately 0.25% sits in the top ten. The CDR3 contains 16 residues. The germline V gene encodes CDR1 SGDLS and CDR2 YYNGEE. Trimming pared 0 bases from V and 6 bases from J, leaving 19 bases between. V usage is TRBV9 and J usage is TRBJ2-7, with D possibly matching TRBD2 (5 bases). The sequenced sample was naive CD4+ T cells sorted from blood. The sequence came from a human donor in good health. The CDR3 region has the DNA TGTGCCAGCAGCGTAGCAGGTCGGCTAGCTGACGGCGAGCAGTACTTC. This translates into CASSVAGRLADGEQYF.